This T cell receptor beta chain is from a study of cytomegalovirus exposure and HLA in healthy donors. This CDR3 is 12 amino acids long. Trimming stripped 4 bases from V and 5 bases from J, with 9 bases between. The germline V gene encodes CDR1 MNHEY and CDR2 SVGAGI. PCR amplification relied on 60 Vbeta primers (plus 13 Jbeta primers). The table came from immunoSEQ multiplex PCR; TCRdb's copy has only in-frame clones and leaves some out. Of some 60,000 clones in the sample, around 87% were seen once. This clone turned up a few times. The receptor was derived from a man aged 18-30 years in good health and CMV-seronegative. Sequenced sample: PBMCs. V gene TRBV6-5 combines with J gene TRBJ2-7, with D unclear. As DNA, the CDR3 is TGTGCCAGCAGTTCCCAGTCCCACGAGCAGTACTTC. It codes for CASSSQSHEQYF.